The entry below describes one T cell receptor beta chain. Germline V gives CDR1 ENHRY, CDR2 SYGVKD. The CDR3 is made up of 13 amino acids. Deletions cut 4 bases from V and 1 base from J, with 7 bases between. These data originate in a study of blood T cell repertoires in COVID-19. Study in general: Samples came from the United States, Italy and Spain, spanning acute and convalescent COVID-19.

TCRdb's copy holds only in-frame clones and misses some; the assay was immunoSEQ multiplex PCR. The data contain 85,000 to 130,000 clones, around nine tenths of them singletons. The TCR sequence derives from a human donor in a cohort sampled during active COVID-19. The chain uses TRBV10-3 and TRBJ2-5; D is undetermined. The sample consisted of peripheral blood. The CDR3 DNA reads TGTGCCATCAGTGTGCTAGTCCAAGAGACCCAGTACTTC. This sequence encodes CAISVLVQETQYF.